A selection of T cell receptor beta chains follows, all from one sample in a study of early T cells in non-severe SARS-CoV-2 infection. MiXCR was run by TCRdb on the 5' RACE reads, yielding one entry per CDR3 protein. There are tens of thousands of distinct CDR3 sequences in the sample; roughly an eighth occur only once, and 1.4% lies in the top ten. The sample taken for sequencing was whole blood. The receptors were gathered from an adult who was a healthcare worker with PCR-confirmed SARS-CoV-2 infection or an uninfected control (not recorded which). Each CDR3 is given with its conserved first and last residue. A D gene is named only where the DNA matches it firmly. The size of a clone is reported for some rows only, either as once, few or many, or as a class for expanded clones.

D: .; size: .; J: TRBJ2-6; V: TRBV20-1; length: 12; DNA: TGCAGTGCGGAGACTGGGGCCAACGTCCTGACTTTC; CDR3: CSAETGANVLTF
D: TRBD1; size: .; J: TRBJ2-7; V: TRBV4-3; length: 14; DNA: TGCGCCAGCAGCCAAGTACAGGGGAACTACGAGCAGTACTTC; CDR3: CASSQVQGNYEQYF
D: TRBD1; size: few; J: TRBJ1-1; V: TRBV25-1; length: 14; DNA: TGTGCCAGCAGTCCAGGGGGCGCGAACACTGAAGCTTTCTTT; CDR3: CASSPGGANTEAFF
D: TRBD1; size: .; J: TRBJ2-7; V: TRBV30; length: 16; DNA: TGTGCCTGGAGGCCTCAGGACAGGGCCCGTTTCTACGAGCAGTACTTC; CDR3: CAWRPQDRARFYEQYF
D: TRBD2; size: many; J: TRBJ2-5; V: TRBV7-8; length: 17; DNA: TGTGCCAGCAGCCGGGGGACTAGCGGGGGACTTCAAGAGACCCAGTACTTC; CDR3: CASSRGTSGGLQETQYF
D: .; size: many; J: TRBJ1-1; V: TRBV6-6; length: 16; DNA: TGTGCCAGCAGTTACTCCGGGGGGCAGGCCGGCACTGAAGCTTTCTTT; CDR3: CASSYSGGQAGTEAFF
D: .; size: few; J: TRBJ1-1; V: TRBV12-3/TRBV12-4; length: 11; DNA: TGTGCCAGCAGGGGGGGGCTTTCGGCTTTCTTT; CDR3: CASRGGLSAFF
D: TRBD1; size: few; J: TRBJ2-7; V: TRBV20-1; length: 13; DNA: TGCAGTGCTAGGGCAGGGGGAAGAAACGAGCAGTACTTC; CDR3: CSARAGGRNEQYF
D: TRBD1; size: many; J: TRBJ2-3; V: TRBV6-5; length: 16; DNA: TGTGCCAGCAGTTACGGGACAGGTTTCGGCGCAGATACGCAGTATTTT; CDR3: CASSYGTGFGADTQYF
D: .; size: .; J: TRBJ1-1; V: TRBV6-5; length: 12; DNA: TGTGCCAGCAGCACCGGAACTGGCGAAGCTTTCTTT; CDR3: CASSTGTGEAFF
D: .; size: .; J: TRBJ1-1; V: TRBV5-1; length: 14; DNA: TGCGCCAGCAGCTTTGGAGATTCGAACACTGAAGCTTTCTTT; CDR3: CASSFGDSNTEAFF
D: .; size: .; J: TRBJ2-3; V: TRBV9; length: 13; DNA: TGTGCCAGCAGCGTTAGGGATGCGGTTACGCAGTATTTT; CDR3: CASSVRDAVTQYF
D: .; size: .; J: TRBJ1-1; V: TRBV15; length: 14; DNA: TGTGCCACCAGCAGACAGGCGGAGCTTGGGGAAGCTTTCTTT; CDR3: CATSRQAELGEAFF
D: .; size: .; J: TRBJ2-4; V: TRBV19; length: 14; DNA: TGTGCCAGTAGTTTAGACAGCGTCAAAAACATTCAGTACTTC; CDR3: CASSLDSVKNIQYF
D: .; size: few; J: TRBJ2-2; V: TRBV30; length: 13; DNA: TGTGCCTCCCAACTTCTGAACACCGGGGAGCTGTTTTTT; CDR3: CASQLLNTGELFF
D: .; size: few; J: TRBJ2-7; V: TRBV5-3; length: 15; DNA: TGTGCCAGAAGCTTGGCAGGGAAAGAGTCCTACGAGCAGTACTTC; CDR3: CARSLAGKESYEQYF
D: TRBD2; size: few; J: TRBJ2-3; V: TRBV2; length: 14; DNA: TGTGCCAGCAGTGTTCTCGCGGGAGCAGATACGCAGTATTTT; CDR3: CASSVLAGADTQYF
D: .; size: few; J: TRBJ2-1; V: TRBV5-1; length: 15; DNA: TGCGCCAGCAGCTTACTAGTAAGAGTCGACAATGAGCAGTTCTTC; CDR3: CASSLLVRVDNEQFF
D: TRBD1; size: .; J: TRBJ1-3; V: TRBV7-2; length: 16; DNA: TGTGCCAGCAGCTTAGTTGGAGGGGGCACGGGAAACACCATATATTTT; CDR3: CASSLVGGGTGNTIYF
D: .; size: few; J: TRBJ2-7; V: TRBV5-1; length: 12; DNA: TGCGCCAGCAGCTCAGACAATGGGCCGCAGTACTTC; CDR3: CASSSDNGPQYF
D: TRBD1; size: .; J: TRBJ2-2; V: TRBV11-2; length: 15; DNA: TGTGCCACCCTGATCGGGACAGGTTACACCGGGGAGCTTTTTTTT; CDR3: CATLIGTGYTGELFF
D: .; size: few; J: TRBJ1-5; V: TRBV2; length: 15; DNA: TGTGCCAGCAGTGAATTCGGGCTACTCAATCAGCCCCAGCATTTT; CDR3: CASSEFGLLNQPQHF
D: .; size: .; J: TRBJ2-3; V: TRBV29-1; length: 11; DNA: TGCAGCGTAAGGTATACAGATACGCAGTATTTT; CDR3: CSVRYTDTQYF
D: .; size: few; J: TRBJ1-4; V: TRBV5-1; length: 16; DNA: TGCGCCAGCAGCTTCGGACAGATTCAGTCTAACGAAAAACTGTTTTTT; CDR3: CASSFGQIQSNEKLFF
D: .; size: many; J: TRBJ2-6; V: TRBV5-1; length: 18; DNA: TGCGCCAGCAGCTTGGCGGGACTCGCCTCCTCTGGGGCCAACGTCCTGACTTTC; CDR3: CASSLAGLASSGANVLTF
D: .; size: .; J: TRBJ1-4; V: TRBV15; length: 18; DNA: TGTGCCACCAGCAGAGATCCACTAGGGGCAGGGAGTACTGAAAAACTGTTTTTT; CDR3: CATSRDPLGAGSTEKLFF
D: TRBD2; size: few; J: TRBJ2-1; V: TRBV2; length: 18; DNA: TGTGCCAGCAGTGGACGGACTAGCGGGGGGAGCTCCTACAATGAGCAGTTCTTC; CDR3: CASSGRTSGGSSYNEQFF
D: TRBD1; size: few; J: TRBJ1-1; V: TRBV4-3; length: 13; DNA: TGCGCCAGCAGCCAAGACGAGGACAGGGAAGCTTTCTTT; CDR3: CASSQDEDREAFF
D: .; size: .; J: TRBJ2-7; V: TRBV2; length: 14; DNA: TGTGCCAGCAGGGGGTGGCCCACTTCCTACGAGCAGTACTTC; CDR3: CASRGWPTSYEQYF
D: .; size: .; J: TRBJ2-5; V: TRBV20-1; length: 15; DNA: TGCAGTGCTAGAGACCGGCGGGGAAACCAAGAGACCCAGTACTTC; CDR3: CSARDRRGNQETQYF
D: .; size: few; J: TRBJ2-5; V: TRBV6-6; length: 14; DNA: TGTGCCAGCAGGGCTACAGTCGACCAAGAGACCCAGTACTTC; CDR3: CASRATVDQETQYF
D: TRBD1; size: .; J: TRBJ1-1; V: TRBV7-9; length: 15; DNA: TGTGCCAGCAGCTCGCTGGGAGACAGGGGCACTGAAGCTTTCTTT; CDR3: CASSSLGDRGTEAFF
D: TRBD1; size: many; J: TRBJ2-7; V: TRBV11-2; length: 14; DNA: TGTGCCAGCAGCTTCTTGCACAGGGGCTACGAGCAGTACTTC; CDR3: CASSFLHRGYEQYF
D: .; size: medium-sized; J: TRBJ1-6; V: TRBV5-1; length: 18; DNA: TGCGCCAGCAGCCCCTCGGGAGGGGCAAGCTCCTATAATTCACCCCTCCACTTT; CDR3: CASSPSGGASSYNSPLHF
D: .; size: few; J: TRBJ2-5; V: TRBV20-1; length: 10; DNA: TGCAGTGCTCGCAAAGAGACCCAGTACTTC; CDR3: CSARKETQYF
D: TRBD1; size: .; J: TRBJ2-5; V: TRBV20-1; length: 14; DNA: TGCAGTGCTAGAGGACGGACAGGGGTCGGGACCCAGTACTTC; CDR3: CSARGRTGVGTQYF
D: .; size: many; J: TRBJ1-5; V: TRBV29-1; length: 13; DNA: TGCAGCGTTGCCCAGGGGAGTGATCAGCCCCAGCATTTT; CDR3: CSVAQGSDQPQHF
D: .; size: many; J: TRBJ2-7; V: TRBV11-3; length: 14; DNA: TGTGCCAGCAGCAAATCAGGGCGTGACTACGAGCAGTACTTC; CDR3: CASSKSGRDYEQYF
D: .; size: few; J: TRBJ1-6; V: TRBV19; length: 15; DNA: TGTGCCAGTAGGACCACCGGGACAAGCAATTCACCCCTCCACTTT; CDR3: CASRTTGTSNSPLHF
D: .; size: many; J: TRBJ2-5; V: TRBV5-1; length: 16; DNA: TGCGCCAGCAGCTCCTCCTGGACTGGAAACCAAGAGACCCAGTACTTC; CDR3: CASSSSWTGNQETQYF
D: .; size: .; J: TRBJ1-6; V: TRBV3-1; length: 12; DNA: TGTGCCAGCAGCCGGCTGGATTCACCCCTCCACTTT; CDR3: CASSRLDSPLHF
D: .; size: .; J: TRBJ1-1; V: TRBV30; length: 15; DNA: TGTGCCTGGAGTGACCCATCCACAGGGAGCACTGAAGCTTTCTTT; CDR3: CAWSDPSTGSTEAFF
D: .; size: few; J: TRBJ2-2; V: TRBV24-1; length: 12; DNA: TGTGCCACCAGTGGATACACCGGGGAGCTGTTTTTT; CDR3: CATSGYTGELFF
D: .; size: few; J: TRBJ1-1; V: TRBV5-8; length: 13; DNA: TGTGCCAGCAGCTACCAGACCTTCACTGAAGCTTTCTTT; CDR3: CASSYQTFTEAFF
D: .; size: .; J: TRBJ2-1; V: TRBV9; length: 15; DNA: TGTGCCAGCAGCGCTTACAGGGGGGGTTACAATGGGCAGTTCTTC; CDR3: CASSAYRGGYNGQFF
D: .; size: .; J: TRBJ1-2; V: TRBV20-1; length: 11; DNA: TGCAGTGCACCGGCCCTCTATGGCTACACCTTC; CDR3: CSAPALYGYTF
D: .; size: many; J: TRBJ2-3; V: TRBV9; length: 15; DNA: TGTGCCAGCAGCGTAGGGGTGTTGGGCACAGATACGCAGTATTTT; CDR3: CASSVGVLGTDTQYF